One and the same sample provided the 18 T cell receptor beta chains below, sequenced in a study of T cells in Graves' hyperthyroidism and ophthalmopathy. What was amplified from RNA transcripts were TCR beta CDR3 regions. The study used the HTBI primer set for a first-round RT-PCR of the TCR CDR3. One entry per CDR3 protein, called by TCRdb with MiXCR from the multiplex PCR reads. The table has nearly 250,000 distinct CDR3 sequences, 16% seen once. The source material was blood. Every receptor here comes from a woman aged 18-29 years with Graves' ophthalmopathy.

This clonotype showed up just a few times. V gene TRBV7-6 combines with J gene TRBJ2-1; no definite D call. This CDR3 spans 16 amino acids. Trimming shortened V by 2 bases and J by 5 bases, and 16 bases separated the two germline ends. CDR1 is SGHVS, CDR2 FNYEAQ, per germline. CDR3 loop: CASSLNLGKGDNEQFF. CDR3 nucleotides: TGTGCCAGCAGCTTAAATTTAGGGAAAGGAGACAATGAGCAGTTCTTC. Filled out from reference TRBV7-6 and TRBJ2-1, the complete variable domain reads GAGVSQSPRYKVTKRGQDVALRCDPISGHVSLYWYRQALGQGPEFLTYFNYEAQQDKSGLPNDRFSAERPEGSISTLTIQRTEQRDSAMYRCASSLNLGKGDNEQFFGPGTRLTVL.

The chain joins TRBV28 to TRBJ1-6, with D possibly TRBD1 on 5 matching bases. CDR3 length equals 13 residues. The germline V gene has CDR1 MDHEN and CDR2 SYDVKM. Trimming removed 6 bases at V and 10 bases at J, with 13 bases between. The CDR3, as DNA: TGTGCCAGCAGGGGAGGGGTCGAGTCACCCCTCCACTTT. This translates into CASRGGVESPLHF.

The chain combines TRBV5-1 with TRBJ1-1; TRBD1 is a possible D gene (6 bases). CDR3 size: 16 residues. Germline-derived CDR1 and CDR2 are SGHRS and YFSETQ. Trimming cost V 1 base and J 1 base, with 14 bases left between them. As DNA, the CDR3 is TGCGCCAGCAGCTTGCGTCAGGGGATGTCGAACACTGAAGCTTTCTTT. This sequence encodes CASSLRQGMSNTEAFF.

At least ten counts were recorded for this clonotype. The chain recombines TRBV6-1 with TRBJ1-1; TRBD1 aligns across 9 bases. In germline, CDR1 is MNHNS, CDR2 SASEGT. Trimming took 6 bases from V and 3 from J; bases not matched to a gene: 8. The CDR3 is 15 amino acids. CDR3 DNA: TGTGCCAGCAGGATACAGGGGGCGGGGGACACTGAAGCTTTCTTT. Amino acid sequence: CASRIQGAGDTEAFF.

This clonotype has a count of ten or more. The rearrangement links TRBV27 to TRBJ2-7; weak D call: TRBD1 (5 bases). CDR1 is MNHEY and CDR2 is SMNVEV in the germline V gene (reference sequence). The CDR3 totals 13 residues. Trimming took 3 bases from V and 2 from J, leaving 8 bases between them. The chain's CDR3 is CASSFGHTYEQYF. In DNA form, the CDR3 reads TGTGCCAGCAGTTTCGGACATACCTACGAGCAGTACTTC.

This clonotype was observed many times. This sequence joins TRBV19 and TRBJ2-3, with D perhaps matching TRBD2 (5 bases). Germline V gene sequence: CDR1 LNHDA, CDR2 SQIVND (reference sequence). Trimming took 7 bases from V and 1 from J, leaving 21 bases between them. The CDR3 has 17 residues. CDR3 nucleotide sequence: TGTGCCAGTACCCCCAATCCCGGGAACCCGGGCACAGATACGCAGTATTTT. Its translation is CASTPNPGNPGTDTQYF. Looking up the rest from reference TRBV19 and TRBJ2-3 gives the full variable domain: DGGITQSPKYLFRKEGQNVTLSCEQNLNHDAMYWYRQDPGQGLRLIYYSQIVNDFQKGDIAEGYSVSREKKESFPLTVTSAQKNPTAFYLCASTPNPGNPGTDTQYFGPGTRLTVL.

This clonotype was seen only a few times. The CDR3 spells CASSQGGTSGDTQYF. Here the CDR3 DNA reads TGTGCCAGCAGCCAGGGAGGGACTAGCGGGGATACGCAGTATTTT. The chain is built from TRBV4-2 and TRBJ2-3; 12 bases match TRBD2. CDR3 length: 15 amino acids. With V trimmed by 3 bases and J by 6 bases, 4 bases remained unmatched. Germline lookup yields CDR1 LGHNA and CDR2 YNFKEQ.

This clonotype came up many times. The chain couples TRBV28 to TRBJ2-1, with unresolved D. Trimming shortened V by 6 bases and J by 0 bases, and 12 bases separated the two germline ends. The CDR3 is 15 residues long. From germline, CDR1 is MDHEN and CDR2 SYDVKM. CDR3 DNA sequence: TGTGCCAGCAGATTACCCGCAAGCTCCTACAATGAGCAGTTCTTC. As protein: CASRLPASSYNEQFF.

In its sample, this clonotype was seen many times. This CDR3 is CASSLALGTGGAWYEQYF. The CDR3 DNA reads TGTGCCAGCAGCTTAGCGCTAGGGACAGGGGGAGCTTGGTACGAGCAGTACTTC. This chain uses TRBV7-9 with TRBJ2-7; 11 bases align to TRBD1. Germline V CDR1 and CDR2: SEHNR, FQNEAQ (reference sequence). The CDR3 is 18 residues long. V shed 0 bases and J 4 bases; nucleotides not matched to a gene: 11.

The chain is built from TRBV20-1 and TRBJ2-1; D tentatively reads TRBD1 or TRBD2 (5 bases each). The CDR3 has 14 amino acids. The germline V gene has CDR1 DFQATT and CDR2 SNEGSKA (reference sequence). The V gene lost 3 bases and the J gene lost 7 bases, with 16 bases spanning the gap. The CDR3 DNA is TGCAGTGCTAGTAGGGCAGGGCGGGCAAATGAGCAGTTCTTC. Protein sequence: CSASRAGRANEQFF.

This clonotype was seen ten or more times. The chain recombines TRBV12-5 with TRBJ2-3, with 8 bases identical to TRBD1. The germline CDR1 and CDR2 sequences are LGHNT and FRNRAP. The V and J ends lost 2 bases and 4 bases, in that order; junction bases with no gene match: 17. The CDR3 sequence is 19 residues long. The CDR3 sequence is CASGLRTGPTPSSPDTQYF. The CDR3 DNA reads TGTGCTAGTGGTTTGCGGACAGGGCCCACGCCCAGCTCCCCAGATACGCAGTATTTT.

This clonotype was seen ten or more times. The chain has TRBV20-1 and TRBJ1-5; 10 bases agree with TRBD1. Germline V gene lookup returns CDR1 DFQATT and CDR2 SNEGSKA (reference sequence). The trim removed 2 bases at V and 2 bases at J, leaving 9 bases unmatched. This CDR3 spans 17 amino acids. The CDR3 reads CSARRPTGGEGNQPQHF. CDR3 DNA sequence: TGCAGTGCTAGACGACCGACAGGGGGCGAGGGCAATCAGCCCCAGCATTTT.

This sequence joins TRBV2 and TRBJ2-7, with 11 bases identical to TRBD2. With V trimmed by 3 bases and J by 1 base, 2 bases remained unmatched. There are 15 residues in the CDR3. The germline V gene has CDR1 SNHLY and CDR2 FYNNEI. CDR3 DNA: TGTGCCAGCAGTGAGACTAGCGGGGTATCCTACGAGCAGTACTTC. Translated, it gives CASSETSGVSYEQYF.

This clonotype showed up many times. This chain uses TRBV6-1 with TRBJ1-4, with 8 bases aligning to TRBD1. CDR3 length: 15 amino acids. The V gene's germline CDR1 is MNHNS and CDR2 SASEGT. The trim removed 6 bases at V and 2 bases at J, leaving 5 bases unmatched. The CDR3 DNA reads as TGTGCCAGCAGGGGACAGGCGGGTACTAATGAAAAACTGTTTTTT. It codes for CASRGQAGTNEKLFF.

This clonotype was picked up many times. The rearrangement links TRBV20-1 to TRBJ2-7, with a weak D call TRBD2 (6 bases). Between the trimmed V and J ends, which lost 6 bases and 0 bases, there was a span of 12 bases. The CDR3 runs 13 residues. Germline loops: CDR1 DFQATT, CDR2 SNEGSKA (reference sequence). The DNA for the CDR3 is TGCAGTGCCCGTCTGGGGGGCTCCTACGAGCAGTACTTC. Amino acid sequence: CSARLGGSYEQYF.

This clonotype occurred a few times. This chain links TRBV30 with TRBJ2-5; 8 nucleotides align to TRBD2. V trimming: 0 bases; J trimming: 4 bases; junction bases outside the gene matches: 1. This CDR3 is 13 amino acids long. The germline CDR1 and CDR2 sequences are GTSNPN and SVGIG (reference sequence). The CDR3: CAWSVREGETQYF. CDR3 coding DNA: TGTGCCTGGAGTGTTCGGGAGGGAGAGACCCAGTACTTC.

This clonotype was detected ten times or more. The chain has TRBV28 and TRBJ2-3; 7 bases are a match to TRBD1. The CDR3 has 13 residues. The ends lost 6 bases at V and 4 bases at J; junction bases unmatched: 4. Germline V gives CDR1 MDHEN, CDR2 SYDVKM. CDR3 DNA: TGTGCCAGCAGCCGACAGGGCCCAGATACGCAGTATTTT. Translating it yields CASSRQGPDTQYF.

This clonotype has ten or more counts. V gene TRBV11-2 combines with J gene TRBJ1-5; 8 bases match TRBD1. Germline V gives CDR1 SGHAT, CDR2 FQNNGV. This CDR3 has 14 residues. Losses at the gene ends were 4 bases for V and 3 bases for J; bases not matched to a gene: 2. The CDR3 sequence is CASSSQGANQPQHF. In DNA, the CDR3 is TGTGCCAGCAGCTCCCAGGGGGCCAATCAGCCCCAGCATTTT.